This TCR beta chain was identified during a study of technical replicates of blood from a handful of donors. The CDR3 length is 14 residues. Germline V gene sequence: CDR1 SNHLY, CDR2 FYNNEI. The V gene lost 5 bases and the J gene lost 4 bases, with 14 bases spanning the gap. This table comes from immunoSEQ multiplex PCR, and its TCRdb copy is limited to in-frame clones, with some not included. The profile shows around 63,000 clones, roughly 98% of them singletons. The TCR comes from a human donor in good health. The sequenced material came from T cells isolated from PBMCs. The chain couples TRBV2 to TRBJ1-2; a possible D gene is TRBD1 (6 bases). The CDR3, as DNA: TGTGCCAGCAGTCAGACCGGACAGAGCTATGGCTACACCTTC. Translated: CASSQTGQSYGYTF.